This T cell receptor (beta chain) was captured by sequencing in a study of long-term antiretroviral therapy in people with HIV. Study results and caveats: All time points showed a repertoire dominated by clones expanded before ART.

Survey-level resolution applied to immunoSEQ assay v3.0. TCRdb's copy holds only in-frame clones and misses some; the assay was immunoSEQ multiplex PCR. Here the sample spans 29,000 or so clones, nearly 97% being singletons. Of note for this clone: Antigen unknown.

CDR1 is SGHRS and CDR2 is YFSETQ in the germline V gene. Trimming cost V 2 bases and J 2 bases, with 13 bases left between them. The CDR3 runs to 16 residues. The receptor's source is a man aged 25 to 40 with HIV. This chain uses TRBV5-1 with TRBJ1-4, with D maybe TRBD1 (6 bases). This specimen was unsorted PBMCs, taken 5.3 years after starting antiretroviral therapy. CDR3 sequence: CASSFLGGRTNEKLFF. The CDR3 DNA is TGCGCCAGCAGCTTCTTGGGGGGGCGGACTAATGAAAAACTGTTTTTT.